Listed below are T cell receptor beta chains from one sample, sequenced in a study of blood T cells in healthy people across ages. TCRdb re-analysed the 5' RACE reads in MiXCR, keeping a single row per CDR3 protein. Of roughly 800,000 distinct CDR3 sequences detected, 58% appear once; the ten largest clones hold approximately 23%. The sample consisted of blood. The origin of the receptors is a man under 40 in good health. Each CDR3 is given with its conserved first and last residue. The order of the fields is V gene, D gene, clone size, J gene, CDR3 protein, CDR3 DNA. A D gene is named only where the DNA matches it firmly. Rows may omit the clone size; those that give it use once, few, many or a size class.

TRBV9	-	few	TRBJ1-2	CASSPWGGGGYTF	TGTGCCAGCAGCCCCTGGGGGGGTGGGGGCTACACCTTC
TRBV15	-	-	TRBJ2-1	CATSREAGIYNEQFF	TGTGCCACCAGCAGAGAGGCAGGGATCTACAATGAGCAGTTCTTC
TRBV12-3/TRBV12-4	-	-	TRBJ1-5	CASSSGYSNQPQHF	TGTGCCAGCAGTTCCGGGTATAGCAATCAGCCCCAGCATTTT
TRBV7-9	-	-	TRBJ1-1	CASSLIEGGGEAFF	TGTGCCAGCAGCTTGATTGAAGGTGGGGGTGAAGCTTTCTTT
TRBV7-2	TRBD2	-	TRBJ2-7	CASSTSGGSSYEQYF	TGTGCCAGCAGCACTAGCGGAGGGAGCTCCTACGAGCAGTACTTC
TRBV2	-	-	TRBJ2-5	CASSDRVIQETQYF	TGTGCCAGCAGTGATAGGGTGATCCAAGAGACCCAGTACTTC
TRBV5-5	-	-	TRBJ2-4	CASSLGGLLAKNIQYF	TGTGCCAGCAGCTTGGGCGGACTTCTAGCCAAAAACATTCAGTACTTC
TRBV2	TRBD1	few	TRBJ2-1	CASLQDGQGNEQFF	TGTGCCAGCCTGCAAGACGGACAGGGCAATGAGCAGTTCTTC
TRBV7-9	-	few	TRBJ2-5	CASSLVGERGQYF	TGTGCCAGCAGCTTAGTGGGGGAGAGGGGTCAGTACTTC
TRBV7-9	-	-	TRBJ1-6	CASSGGQMNSPLHF	TGTGCCAGCAGCGGAGGACAGATGAATTCACCCCTCCACTTT
TRBV7-2	TRBD1	-	TRBJ1-5	CASSFRGDRNQPQHF	TGTGCCAGCAGCTTCAGGGGGGATCGCAATCAGCCCCAGCATTTT
TRBV29-1	TRBD2	once	TRBJ2-1	CSVPTSGGTRSSYNEQFF	TGCAGCGTACCAACTAGCGGGGGGACCCGAAGCTCCTACAATGAGCAGTTCTTC
TRBV7-2	-	few	TRBJ2-1	CASSWPHTGRNNEQFF	TGTGCCAGCAGCTGGCCCCACACGGGGAGAAACAATGAGCAGTTCTTC
TRBV2	-	-	TRBJ2-7	CASNYRVPYEQYF	TGTGCCAGCAATTATCGCGTCCCCTACGAGCAGTACTTC
TRBV7-3	-	-	TRBJ2-3	CASSFFPWPKLSDTQYF	TGTGCCAGCAGCTTTTTTCCTTGGCCGAAGTTATCAGATACGCAGTATTTT
TRBV10-3	TRBD1	-	TRBJ1-2	CAISEERTGELRYGYTF	TGTGCCATCAGTGAGGAGAGGACAGGCGAGCTTCGCTATGGCTACACCTTC
TRBV25-1	-	-	TRBJ1-1	CASSEKLMGNTEAFF	TGTGCCAGCAGTGAGAAGCTTATGGGGAACACTGAAGCTTTCTTT
TRBV30	TRBD1	few	TRBJ1-2	CAWSVGTGAGYTF	TGTGCCTGGAGTGTAGGAACAGGGGCTGGCTACACCTTC
TRBV15	TRBD2	-	TRBJ2-7	CATSWGAGTSSEQYF	TGTGCCACCAGCTGGGGCGCCGGGACTAGTTCCGAGCAGTACTTC
TRBV20-1	TRBD1	few	TRBJ2-7	CSARGTGPSYEQYF	TGCAGTGCTAGGGGGACAGGGCCCTCTTACGAGCAGTACTTC
TRBV27	TRBD1	-	TRBJ1-2	CASSKRGPLYGYTF	TGTGCCAGCAGTAAAAGGGGGCCGCTCTATGGCTACACCTTC
TRBV29-1	TRBD1	-	TRBJ2-4	CSVEVRTGTTEQYF	TGCAGCGTTGAAGTTCGGACAGGTACTACGGAGCAGTACTTC
TRBV4-3	-	-	TRBJ1-5	CASSQSAGYQPQHF	TGCGCCAGCAGCCAGTCGGCAGGTTATCAGCCCCAGCATTTT
TRBV7-9	-	once	TRBJ2-3	CASSFGPQNTDTQYF	TGTGCCAGCAGCTTTGGACCACAAAACACAGATACGCAGTATTTT
TRBV6-6	-	-	TRBJ1-2	CASREGGTNYGYTF	TGTGCCAGCAGGGAGGGAGGTACTAACTATGGCTACACCTTC
TRBV29-1	-	-	TRBJ1-2	CSVEGQGEDGYTF	TGCAGCGTGGAGGGTCAGGGCGAGGATGGCTACACCTTC
TRBV7-2	-	-	TRBJ2-1	CASSLVVGLGYNEQFF	TGTGCCAGCAGCTTAGTGGTGGGATTAGGGTACAATGAGCAGTTCTTC
TRBV2	-	-	TRBJ1-4	CASMVRGNGKLFF	TGTGCCAGCATGGTCCGTGGGAACGGAAAACTGTTTTTT
TRBV20-1	-	once	TRBJ2-3	CSASLGTADTQYF	TGCAGTGCTAGTCTAGGCACGGCAGATACGCAGTATTTT
TRBV15	-	-	TRBJ2-3	CATSREQPVDTQYF	TGTGCCACCAGCAGAGAACAACCAGTGGATACGCAGTATTTT
TRBV29-1	TRBD2	few	TRBJ2-7	CSVFREGEEYEQYF	TGCAGCGTTTTCCGGGAGGGCGAAGAGTACGAGCAGTACTTC
TRBV12-3/TRBV12-4	-	-	TRBJ2-3	CASSIRTATDTQYF	TGTGCCAGCAGCATCCGGACGGCCACAGATACGCAGTATTTT
TRBV11-2	-	-	TRBJ1-2	CASSFLREANYGYTF	TGTGCCAGCAGCTTTCTACGGGAAGCTAACTATGGCTACACCTTC
TRBV12-3/TRBV12-4	-	-	TRBJ2-1	CASSLRLSGAYNEQFF	TGTGCCAGCAGTTTAAGACTCTCAGGAGCTTACAATGAGCAGTTCTTC
TRBV27	-	-	TRBJ2-7	CASSLSLSKGAYEQYF	TGTGCCAGCAGTTTATCCCTTAGCAAGGGAGCCTACGAGCAGTACTTC
TRBV5-1	TRBD1	-	TRBJ2-1	CASSQGQGKTRGSYNEQFF	TGCGCCAGCAGCCAGGGACAGGGGAAAACTAGGGGATCCTACAATGAGCAGTTCTTC
TRBV12-3/TRBV12-4	TRBD2	-	TRBJ2-5	CASKPGLAETQYF	TGTGCCAGCAAACCGGGACTAGCGGAGACCCAGTACTTC
TRBV20-1	TRBD2	-	TRBJ2-7	CSASEGLAGEYEQYF	TGCAGTGCTAGTGAAGGACTAGCGGGAGAGTACGAGCAGTACTTC
TRBV9	TRBD1	few	TRBJ2-3	CASSVGGTGIMTQYF	TGTGCCAGCAGCGTAGGGGGGACAGGTATCATGACGCAGTATTTT
TRBV5-8	TRBD1	-	TRBJ1-5	CASSMGQYSNQPQHF	TGTGCCAGCAGCATGGGACAGTATAGCAATCAGCCCCAGCATTTT
TRBV3-1	-	-	TRBJ2-1	CASSLKNNEQFF	TGTGCCAGCAGCCTCAAAAACAATGAGCAGTTCTTC
TRBV30	-	-	TRBJ2-1	CAWSGNRQLNEQFF	TGTGCCTGGAGTGGGAATAGGCAGTTGAATGAGCAGTTCTTC
TRBV12-3/TRBV12-4	-	-	TRBJ2-1	CASGLGYEQFF	TGTGCCAGCGGTTTGGGTTATGAGCAGTTCTTC
TRBV5-4	-	-	TRBJ2-7	CASSPWGADSYEQYF	TGTGCCAGCAGCCCGTGGGGGGCGGACTCCTACGAGCAGTACTTC
TRBV6-1	-	-	TRBJ2-1	CASSPRPAAYNGQFF	TGTGCCAGCAGTCCCCGTCCGGCAGCTTACAATGGGCAGTTCTTC
TRBV12-3/TRBV12-4	-	few	TRBJ1-2	CASSLVGRYYGYTF	TGTGCCAGCAGTTTAGTTGGGCGCTACTATGGCTACACCTTC
TRBV28	-	-	TRBJ2-7	CATTRTSSYEQYF	TGTGCCACCACTCGGACAAGCTCCTACGAGCAGTACTTC
TRBV6-2/TRBV6-3	TRBD1	-	TRBJ2-7	CVSTAGTGAYEQYF	TGTGTTTCCACAGCAGGGACAGGGGCATACGAGCAGTACTTC
TRBV7-2	TRBD2	-	TRBJ2-7	CASSWGLAGGLNEQYF	TGTGCCAGCAGCTGGGGACTAGCGGGGGGTTTGAACGAGCAGTACTTC
TRBV10-3	TRBD1	-	TRBJ2-5	CAISAGTGQTQYF	TGTGCCATCAGTGCCGGGACAGGGCAGACCCAGTACTTC
TRBV29-1	-	-	TRBJ1-1	CSVQGLVNTEAFF	TGCAGCGTTCAGGGTTTGGTGAACACTGAAGCTTTCTTT
TRBV12-3/TRBV12-4	TRBD2	-	TRBJ2-1	CASRTTSGGYNEQFF	TGTGCCAGCAGGACGACTAGCGGGGGATACAATGAGCAGTTCTTC
TRBV2	-	-	TRBJ2-3	CASRVQVDTQYF	TGTGCCAGCAGGGTACAGGTAGATACGCAGTATTTT
TRBV7-2	TRBD2	-	TRBJ2-5	CASSSQREQETQYF	TGTGCCAGCAGCTCCCAGCGGGAGCAAGAGACCCAGTACTTC
TRBV6-5	-	once	TRBJ2-1	CASSYSMRSPYNEQFF	TGTGCCAGCAGTTACTCGATGCGGAGCCCCTACAATGAGCAGTTCTTC